Listed here are 11 T cell receptor beta chains from one sample, sequenced in a study of T cell changes during pregnancy in multiple sclerosis. Here immunoSEQ multiplex PCR was the method, and the copy in TCRdb shows in-frame clones only, minus some. The repertoire consists of tens of thousands of clones, with about 92% occurring once and the leading ten covering under 2%. Source: peripheral blood, taken in the third trimester of pregnancy. The source is a female donor in good health, enrolled as a control in a pregnancy study.

The CDR3 region is CASSQDSGDEQFF. The CDR3 DNA reads TGCGCCAGCAGCCAAGATAGCGGAGATGAGCAGTTCTTC. The rearrangement uses TRBV4-1 and TRBJ2-1; the D gene is possibly TRBD2 (6 bases). The CDR3 is 13 residues long. With 0 bases removed from V and 8 bases from J, the gap between germline ends came to 8 bases. Germline CDR1 and CDR2: MGHRA and YSYEKL.

This clone was seen once. The V and J genes are TRBV5-1 and TRBJ2-3, with TRBD2 matching over 11 bases. Germline-derived CDR1 and CDR2 are SGHRS and YFSETQ. This CDR3 has 16 residues. V was clipped by 0 bases and J by 6 bases; unmatched bases: 6. The CDR3 spells CASSLGTSGPADTQYF. Here the CDR3 DNA reads TGCGCCAGCAGCTTGGGGACTAGCGGGCCCGCGGATACGCAGTATTTT.

The chain has TRBV9 and TRBJ2-2, with a weak D call TRBD2 (7 bases). The CDR3 length is 15 residues. Germline CDR1 and CDR2: SGDLS and YYNGEE. The V and J ends lost 1 base and 5 bases respectively, with 12 bases between them. In DNA form, the CDR3 reads TGTGCCAGCAGCGTAAACAGGGAGGGGACCGGGGAGCTGTTTTTT. The encoded protein is CASSVNREGTGELFF.

The chain recombines TRBV5-4 with TRBJ2-7; 9 bases fit TRBD1. CDR1 SGHNT and CDR2 YYREEE come from the germline V gene (reference sequence). This CDR3 contains 15 residues. After removal of 4 bases from V and 3 bases from J, the junction contained 8 bases not matched to a gene. The CDR3 reads CASSPGTGTFYEQYF. CDR3 nucleotides: TGTGCCAGCAGCCCCGGGACAGGGACCTTCTACGAGCAGTACTTC. The full variable domain, rest sourced from reference TRBV5-4 and TRBJ2-7, is ETGVTQSPTHLIKTRGQQVTLRCSSQSGHNTVSWYQQALGQGPQFIFQYYREEENGRGNFPPRFSGLQFPNYSSELNVNALELDDSALYLCASSPGTGTFYEQYFGPGTRLTVT.

J is TRBJ2-6 and V is TRBV5-1; D possibly corresponds to TRBD2 (5 bases). Germline lookup yields CDR1 SGHRS and CDR2 YFSETQ. This CDR3 spans 16 amino acids. V was cut by 6 bases and J by 0 bases, with 13 bases left in between. The CDR3 DNA sequence: TGCGCCAGCAAACGGGGAGAACTCTCTGGGGCCAACGTCCTGACTTTC. Its translation is CASKRGELSGANVLTF.

This chain links TRBV27 with TRBJ2-3; TRBD2 agrees at 13 bases. Trimming at V came to 4 bases and at J to 6 bases, leaving 7 bases not matched to a gene. The CDR3 extends over 16 amino acids. Germline V CDR1 and CDR2: MNHEY, SMNVEV (reference sequence). Here the CDR3 reads CASSSWTSGSVDTQYF. CDR3 coding DNA: TGTGCCAGCAGTTCGTGGACTAGCGGGAGTGTTGATACGCAGTATTTT.

This clone occurred a few times. The V and J genes are TRBV2 and TRBJ1-1, with D possibly matching TRBD1 (6 bases). V lost 5 bases to trimming and J lost 3 bases, with 10 bases between them. CDR3 length equals 13 residues. The V gene's germline CDR1 is SNHLY and CDR2 FYNNEI. The CDR3 DNA is TGTGCCAGCAGTTTCTACAGGGACACTGAAGCTTTCTTT. Protein sequence: CASSFYRDTEAFF.

The chain recombines TRBV29-1 with TRBJ1-4; 7 positions match TRBD1. The CDR3 spans 17 residues. The germline V gene has CDR1 SQVTM and CDR2 ANQGSEA. V gave up 5 bases and J gave up 0 bases; unmatched junction bases: 12. Written as DNA, the CDR3 is TGCAGCGTTAGCCGGACAGGAGGCCAGTCAACTAATGAAAAACTGTTTTTT. It specifies CSVSRTGGQSTNEKLFF.

The chain couples TRBV7-9 to TRBJ2-5, with D maybe TRBD1 (5 bases). There are 14 residues in the CDR3. V was shortened by 1 base and J by 4 bases, with 10 bases between the two germline ends. Germline CDR1 reads SEHNR; CDR2 reads FQNEAQ (reference sequence). The CDR3 sequence is CASSLEGAAETQYF. CDR3 DNA sequence: TGTGCCAGCAGCTTAGAAGGGGCTGCAGAGACCCAGTACTTC.

This clone is a singleton in its sample. V is TRBV30 and J is TRBJ2-2; weak D call: TRBD2 (7 bases). Germline values: CDR1 GTSNPN, CDR2 SVGIG (reference sequence). This CDR3 has 16 residues. Trimming took 3 bases from V and 3 from J, leaving 17 bases between them. The CDR3 DNA reads as TGTGCCTGGAGCCGAGGGGGGAGGGCGCACACCGGGGAGCTGTTTTTT. Its translation is CAWSRGGRAHTGELFF.

The rearrangement links TRBV5-1 to TRBJ2-7; a possible D gene is TRBD1 (6 bases). CDR1 and CDR2 from the germline V gene are SGHRS and YFSETQ. The V gene lost 4 bases and the J gene lost 6 bases, with 8 bases spanning the gap. There are 11 residues in the CDR3. The CDR3 nucleotides are TGCGCCAGCAGCACAGGGCTCGAGCAGTACTTC. It yields the protein CASSTGLEQYF.